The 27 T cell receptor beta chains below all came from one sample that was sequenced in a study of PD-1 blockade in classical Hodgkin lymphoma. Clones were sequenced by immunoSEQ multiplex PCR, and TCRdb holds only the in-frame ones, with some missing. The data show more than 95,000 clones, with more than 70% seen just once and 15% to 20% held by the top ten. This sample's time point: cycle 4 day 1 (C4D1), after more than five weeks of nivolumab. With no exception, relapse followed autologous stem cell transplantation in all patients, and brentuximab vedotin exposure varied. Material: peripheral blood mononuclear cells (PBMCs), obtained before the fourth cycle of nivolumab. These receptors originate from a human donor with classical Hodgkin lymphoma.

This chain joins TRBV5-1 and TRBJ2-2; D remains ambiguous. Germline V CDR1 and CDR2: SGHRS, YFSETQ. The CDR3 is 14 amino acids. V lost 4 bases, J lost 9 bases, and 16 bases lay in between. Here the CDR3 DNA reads TGCGCCAGCAGCCCGACCGGCCCGCAAAGGGAGCTGTTTTTT. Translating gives CASSPTGPQRELFF.

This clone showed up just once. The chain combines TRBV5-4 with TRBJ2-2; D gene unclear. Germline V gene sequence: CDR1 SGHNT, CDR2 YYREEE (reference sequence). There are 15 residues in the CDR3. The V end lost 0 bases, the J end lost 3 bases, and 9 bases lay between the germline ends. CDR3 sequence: CASSLEGIDTGELFF. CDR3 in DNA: TGTGCCAGCAGCTTGGAGGGTATAGACACCGGGGAGCTGTTTTTT.

Written as DNA, the CDR3 is TGTGCCAGCACTCTCCGCGGGCCGGTGAGCACAGATACGCAGTATTTT. Translated, it gives CASTLRGPVSTDTQYF. The chain joins TRBV27 to TRBJ2-3; a possible D gene is TRBD2 (5 bases). Germline loops: CDR1 MNHEY, CDR2 SMNVEV (reference sequence). The CDR3 spans 16 residues. With 7 bases removed from V and 0 bases from J, the gap between germline ends came to 17 bases.

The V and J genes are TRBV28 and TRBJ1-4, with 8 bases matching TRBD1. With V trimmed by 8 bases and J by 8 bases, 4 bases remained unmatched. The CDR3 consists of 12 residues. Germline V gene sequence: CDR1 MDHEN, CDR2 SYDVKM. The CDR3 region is CASGTGAEKLFF. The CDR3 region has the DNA TGTGCCAGCGGGACAGGCGCCGAAAAACTGTTTTTT.

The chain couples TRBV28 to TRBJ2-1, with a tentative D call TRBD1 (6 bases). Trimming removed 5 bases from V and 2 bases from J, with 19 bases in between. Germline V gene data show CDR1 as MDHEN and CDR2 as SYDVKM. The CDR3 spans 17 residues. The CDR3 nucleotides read TGTGCCAGCAGTCCCTTTCACAGGGAGAATCCCTACAATGAGCAGTTCTTC. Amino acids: CASSPFHRENPYNEQFF.

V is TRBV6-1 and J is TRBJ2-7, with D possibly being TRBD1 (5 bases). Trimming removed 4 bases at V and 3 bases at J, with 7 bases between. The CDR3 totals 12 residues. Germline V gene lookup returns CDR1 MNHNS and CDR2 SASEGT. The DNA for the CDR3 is TGTGCCAGCAGTGGAGACAGCTACGAGCAGTACTTC. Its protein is CASSGDSYEQYF.

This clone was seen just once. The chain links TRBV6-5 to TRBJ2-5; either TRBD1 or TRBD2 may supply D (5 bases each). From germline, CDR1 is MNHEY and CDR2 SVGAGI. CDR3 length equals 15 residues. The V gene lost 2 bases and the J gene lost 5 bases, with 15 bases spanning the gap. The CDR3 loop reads CASSYEGTRGETQYF. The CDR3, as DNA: TGTGCCAGCAGTTACGAGGGGACCCGTGGGGAGACCCAGTACTTC.

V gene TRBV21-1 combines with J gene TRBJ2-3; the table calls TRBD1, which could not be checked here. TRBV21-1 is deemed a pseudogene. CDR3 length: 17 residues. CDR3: CASSKEGRGLFPDTQYF. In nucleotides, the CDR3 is TGTGCCAGCAGCAAAGAAGGCAGGGGGCTTTTTCCAGATACGCAGTATTTT.

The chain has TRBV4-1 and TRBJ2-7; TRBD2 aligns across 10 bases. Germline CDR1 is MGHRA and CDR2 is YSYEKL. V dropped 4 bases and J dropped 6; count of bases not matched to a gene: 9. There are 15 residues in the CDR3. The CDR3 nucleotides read TGCGCCAGCAGCCTCGGGACTAGCGAGCCCCGCGAGCAGTACTTC. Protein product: CASSLGTSEPREQYF.

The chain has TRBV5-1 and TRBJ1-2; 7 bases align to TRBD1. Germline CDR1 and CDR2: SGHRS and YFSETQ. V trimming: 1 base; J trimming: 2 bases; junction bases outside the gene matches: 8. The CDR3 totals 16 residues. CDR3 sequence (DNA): TGCGCCAGCAGCTTGTCGGGGCAGGGGGGAAACTATGGCTACACCTTC. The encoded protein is CASSLSGQGGNYGYTF.

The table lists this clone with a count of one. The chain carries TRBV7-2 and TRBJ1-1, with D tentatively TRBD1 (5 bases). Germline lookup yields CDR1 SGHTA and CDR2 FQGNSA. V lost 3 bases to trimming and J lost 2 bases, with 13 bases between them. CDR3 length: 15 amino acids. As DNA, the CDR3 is TGTGCCAGCAGCTTCCGCGGGCAGGGCAACACTGAAGCTTTCTTT. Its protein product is CASSFRGQGNTEAFF.

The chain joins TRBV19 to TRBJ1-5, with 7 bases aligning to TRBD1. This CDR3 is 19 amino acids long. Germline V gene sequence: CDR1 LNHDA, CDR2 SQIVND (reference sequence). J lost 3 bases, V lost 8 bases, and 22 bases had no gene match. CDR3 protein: CASGVSPVTGTVINQPQHF. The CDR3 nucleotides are TGTGCCAGTGGGGTAAGCCCAGTGACAGGGACCGTAATCAATCAGCCCCAGCATTTT.

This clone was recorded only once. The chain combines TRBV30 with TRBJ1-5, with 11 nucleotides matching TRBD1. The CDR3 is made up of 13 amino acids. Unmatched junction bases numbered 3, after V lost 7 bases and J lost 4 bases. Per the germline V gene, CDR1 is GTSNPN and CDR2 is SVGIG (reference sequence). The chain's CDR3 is CASDRGPNQPQHF. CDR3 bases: TGTGCCTCGGACAGGGGGCCGAATCAGCCCCAGCATTTT.

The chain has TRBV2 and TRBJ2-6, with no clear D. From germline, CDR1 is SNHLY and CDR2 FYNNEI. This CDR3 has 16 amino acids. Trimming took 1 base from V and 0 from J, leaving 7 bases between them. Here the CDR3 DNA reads TGTGCCAGCAGTGAAGTAGATTACTCTGGGGCCAACGTCCTGACTTTC. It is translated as CASSEVDYSGANVLTF.

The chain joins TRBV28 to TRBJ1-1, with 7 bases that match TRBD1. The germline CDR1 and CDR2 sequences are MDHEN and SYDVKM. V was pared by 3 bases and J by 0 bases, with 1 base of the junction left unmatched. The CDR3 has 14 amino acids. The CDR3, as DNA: TGTGCCAGCAGTTTCCAGGGGGTGAACACTGAAGCTTTCTTT. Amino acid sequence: CASSFQGVNTEAFF.

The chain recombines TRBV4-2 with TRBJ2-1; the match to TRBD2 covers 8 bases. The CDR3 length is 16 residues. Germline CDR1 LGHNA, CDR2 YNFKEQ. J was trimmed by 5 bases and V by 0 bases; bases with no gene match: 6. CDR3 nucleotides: TGTGCCAGCAGCCAAGAGAGCGGGAGAAAGAACAATGAGCAGTTCTTC. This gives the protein CASSQESGRKNNEQFF.

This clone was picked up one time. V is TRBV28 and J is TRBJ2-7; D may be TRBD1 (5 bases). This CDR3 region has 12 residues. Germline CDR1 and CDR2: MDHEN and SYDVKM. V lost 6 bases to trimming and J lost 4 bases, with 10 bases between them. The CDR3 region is CASRSYRYEQYF. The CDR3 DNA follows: TGTGCCAGCAGATCCTACAGGTACGAGCAGTACTTC.

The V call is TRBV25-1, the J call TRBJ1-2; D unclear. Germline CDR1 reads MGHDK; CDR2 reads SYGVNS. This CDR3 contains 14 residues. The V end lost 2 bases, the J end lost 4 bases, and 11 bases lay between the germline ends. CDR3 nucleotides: TGTGCCAGCAGTGAAGGAGGGCGGGGCTATGGCTACACCTTC. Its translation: CASSEGGRGYGYTF.

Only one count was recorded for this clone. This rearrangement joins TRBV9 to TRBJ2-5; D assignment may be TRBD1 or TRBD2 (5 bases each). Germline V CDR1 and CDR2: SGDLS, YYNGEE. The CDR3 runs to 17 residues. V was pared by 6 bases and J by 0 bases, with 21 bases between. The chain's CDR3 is CASNAPRDGYDQETQYF. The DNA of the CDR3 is TGTGCCAGCAACGCACCCAGGGACGGATATGACCAAGAGACCCAGTACTTC.

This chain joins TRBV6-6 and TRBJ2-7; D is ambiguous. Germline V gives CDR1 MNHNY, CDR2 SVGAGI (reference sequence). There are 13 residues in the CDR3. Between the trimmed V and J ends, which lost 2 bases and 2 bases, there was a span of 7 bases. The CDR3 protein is CASSYPGAYEQYF. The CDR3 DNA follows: TGTGCCAGCAGTTACCCTGGGGCCTACGAGCAGTACTTC.

CDR3 in DNA: TGTGCCAGCAGCCCTAGCGGGTCGTACAATGAGCAGTTCTTC. This encodes CASSPSGSYNEQFF. The rearrangement uses TRBV7-9 and TRBJ2-1; 8 positions agree with TRBD2. Trimming removed 5 bases from V and 4 bases from J; junction bases left unmatched: 4. In germline, CDR1 is SEHNR, CDR2 FQNEAQ (reference sequence). The length of the CDR3 is 14 residues.

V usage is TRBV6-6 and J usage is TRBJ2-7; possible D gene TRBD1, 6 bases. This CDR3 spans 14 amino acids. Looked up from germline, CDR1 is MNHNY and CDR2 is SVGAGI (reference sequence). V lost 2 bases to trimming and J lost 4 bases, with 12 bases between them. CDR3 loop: CASSYTITGYEQYF. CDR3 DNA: TGTGCCAGCAGTTACACTATTACAGGGTACGAGCAGTACTTC.

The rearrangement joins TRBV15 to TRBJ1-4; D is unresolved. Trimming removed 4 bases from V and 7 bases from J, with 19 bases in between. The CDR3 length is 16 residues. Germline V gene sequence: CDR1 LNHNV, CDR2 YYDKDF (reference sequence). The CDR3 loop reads CATSNHLVGYIEKLFF. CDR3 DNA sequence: TGTGCCACCAGCAATCACTTAGTGGGATATATTGAAAAACTGTTTTTT.

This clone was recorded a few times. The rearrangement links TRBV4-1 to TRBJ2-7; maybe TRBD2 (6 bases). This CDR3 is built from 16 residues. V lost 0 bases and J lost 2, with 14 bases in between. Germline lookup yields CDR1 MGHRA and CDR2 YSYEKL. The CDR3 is CASSQDWGDSPYEQYF. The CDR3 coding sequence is TGCGCCAGCAGCCAAGATTGGGGGGATTCGCCCTACGAGCAGTACTTC.

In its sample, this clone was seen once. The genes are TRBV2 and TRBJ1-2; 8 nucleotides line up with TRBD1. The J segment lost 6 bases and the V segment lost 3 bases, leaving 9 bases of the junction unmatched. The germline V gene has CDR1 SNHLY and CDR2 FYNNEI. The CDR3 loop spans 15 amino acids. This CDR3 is CASSERNRGEDGYTF. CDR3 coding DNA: TGTGCCAGCAGTGAGAGAAACAGGGGGGAGGATGGCTACACCTTC.

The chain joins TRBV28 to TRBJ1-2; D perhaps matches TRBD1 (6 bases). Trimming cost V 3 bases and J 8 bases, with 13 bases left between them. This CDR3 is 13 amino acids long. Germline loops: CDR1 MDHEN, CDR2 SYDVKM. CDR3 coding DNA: TGTGCCAGCAGTTTCAGGGGTATCGCCGGCTACACCTTC. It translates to CASSFRGIAGYTF.

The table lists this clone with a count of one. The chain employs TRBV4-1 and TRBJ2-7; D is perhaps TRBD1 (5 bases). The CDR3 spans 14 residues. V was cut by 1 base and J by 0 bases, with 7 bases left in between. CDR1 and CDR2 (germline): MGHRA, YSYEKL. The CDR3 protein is CASSQGDSSYEQYF. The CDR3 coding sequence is TGCGCCAGCAGCCAAGGAGACAGCTCCTACGAGCAGTACTTC.